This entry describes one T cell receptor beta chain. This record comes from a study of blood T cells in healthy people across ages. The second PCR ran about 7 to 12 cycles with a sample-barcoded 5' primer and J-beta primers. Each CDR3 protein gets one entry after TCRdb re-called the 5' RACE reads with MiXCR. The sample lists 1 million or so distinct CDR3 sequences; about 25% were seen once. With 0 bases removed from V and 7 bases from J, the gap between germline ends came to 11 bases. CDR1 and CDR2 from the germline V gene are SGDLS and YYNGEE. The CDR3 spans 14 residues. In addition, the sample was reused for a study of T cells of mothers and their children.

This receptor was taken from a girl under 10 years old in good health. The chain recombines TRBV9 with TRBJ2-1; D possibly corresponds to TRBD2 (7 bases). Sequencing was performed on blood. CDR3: CASSVGGGANEQFF. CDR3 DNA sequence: TGTGCCAGCAGCGTAGGTGGGGGGGCAAATGAGCAGTTCTTC.